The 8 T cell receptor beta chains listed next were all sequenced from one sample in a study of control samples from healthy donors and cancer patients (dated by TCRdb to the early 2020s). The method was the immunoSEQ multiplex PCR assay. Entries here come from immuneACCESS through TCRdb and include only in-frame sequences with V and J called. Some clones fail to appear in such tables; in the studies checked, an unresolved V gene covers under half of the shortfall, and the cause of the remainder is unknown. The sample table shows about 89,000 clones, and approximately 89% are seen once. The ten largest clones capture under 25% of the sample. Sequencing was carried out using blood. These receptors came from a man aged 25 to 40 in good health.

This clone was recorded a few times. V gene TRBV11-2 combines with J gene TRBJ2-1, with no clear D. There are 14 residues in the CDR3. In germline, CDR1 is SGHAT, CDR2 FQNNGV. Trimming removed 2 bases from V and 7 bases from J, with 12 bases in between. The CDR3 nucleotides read TGTGCCAGCAGCTTATCACAGCCTTCGAATGAGCAGTTCTTC. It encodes CASSLSQPSNEQFF.

The CDR3: CASSRGQIQETQYF. CDR3 nucleotides: TGTGCCAGCAGCCGGGGACAAATACAAGAGACCCAGTACTTC. The chain couples TRBV3-1 (or the pseudogene TRBV3-2) to TRBJ2-5, with TRBD1 as a possible D gene (6 bases). Germline-derived CDR1 and CDR2 are LGHDT and YNNKEL (reference sequence). The CDR3 has 14 residues. V was shortened by 4 bases and J by 2 bases, with 11 bases between the two germline ends.

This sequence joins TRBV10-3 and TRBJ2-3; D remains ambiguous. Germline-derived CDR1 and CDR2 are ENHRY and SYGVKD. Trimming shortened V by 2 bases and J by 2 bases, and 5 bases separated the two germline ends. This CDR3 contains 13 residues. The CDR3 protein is CAISEGFTDTQYF. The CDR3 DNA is TGTGCCATCAGTGAGGGGTTCACAGATACGCAGTATTTT.

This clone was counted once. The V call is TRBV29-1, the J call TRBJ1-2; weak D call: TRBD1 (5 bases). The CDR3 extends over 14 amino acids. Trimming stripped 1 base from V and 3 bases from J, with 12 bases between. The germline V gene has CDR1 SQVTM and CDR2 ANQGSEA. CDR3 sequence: CSVEGARADYGYTF. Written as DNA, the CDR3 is TGCAGCGTTGAAGGGGCCAGGGCCGACTATGGCTACACCTTC. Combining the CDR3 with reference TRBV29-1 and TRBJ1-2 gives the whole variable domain SAVISQKPSRDICQRGTSLTIQCQVDSQVTMMFWYRQQPGQSLTLIATANQGSEATYESGFVIDKFPISRPNLTFSTLTVSNMSPEDSSIYLCSVEGARADYGYTFGSGTRLTVV.

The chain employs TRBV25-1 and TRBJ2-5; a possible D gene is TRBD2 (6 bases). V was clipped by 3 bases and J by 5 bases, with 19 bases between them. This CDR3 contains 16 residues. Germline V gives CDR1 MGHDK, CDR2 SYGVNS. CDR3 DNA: TGTGCCAGCAGTGAGGGCCGGCAGTCGGAGGGGGAGACCCAGTACTTC. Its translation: CASSEGRQSEGETQYF.

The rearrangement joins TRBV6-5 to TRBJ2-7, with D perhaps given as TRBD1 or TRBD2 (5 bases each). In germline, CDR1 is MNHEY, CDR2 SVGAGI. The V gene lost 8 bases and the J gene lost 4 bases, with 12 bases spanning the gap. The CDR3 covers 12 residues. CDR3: CASRGRKYEQYV. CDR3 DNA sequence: TGTGCCAGCCGGGGACGGAAGTACGAGCAGTACGTC.

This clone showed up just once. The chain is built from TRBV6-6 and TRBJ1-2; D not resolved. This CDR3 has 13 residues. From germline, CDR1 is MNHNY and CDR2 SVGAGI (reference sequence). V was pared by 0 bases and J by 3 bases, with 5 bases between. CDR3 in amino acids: CASSYSRDYGYTF. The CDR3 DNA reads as TGTGCCAGCAGTTACTCCCGGGACTATGGCTACACCTTC.

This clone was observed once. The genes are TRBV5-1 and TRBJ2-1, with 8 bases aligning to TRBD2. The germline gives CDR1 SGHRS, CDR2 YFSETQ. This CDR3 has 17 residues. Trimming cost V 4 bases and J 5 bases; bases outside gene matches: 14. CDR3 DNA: TGCGCCAGCAGCCCAGCTCTGTCTAGCGGGTTAAACAATGAGCAGTTCTTC. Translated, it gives CASSPALSSGLNNEQFF.